This T cell receptor beta chain was recovered during a study of early T cells in non-severe SARS-CoV-2 infection. In the study overall: RNA in bulk from unsorted whole blood was sequenced, and chains were unpaired. Study conclusions and caveats: Sequences matched to VDJdb favored anti-spike CD8 responses, while private and CD4 specificities were missed.

Germline-derived CDR1 and CDR2 are MNHEY and SMNVEV (reference sequence). CDR3 length: 16 residues. Trimming pared 5 bases from V and 0 bases from J, leaving 11 bases between. Individually, cDNA molecules had unique molecular identifiers attached to them. MiXCR was run by TCRdb on the 5' RACE reads, yielding one entry per CDR3 protein. In the table there are about 76,000 distinct CDR3 sequences, about 14% of which are singletons. As for this clonotype: As yet, its antigen is unknown.

Sequencing was done on a sample of whole blood. This chain connects TRBV27 to TRBJ2-6; D could derive from TRBD1 or TRBD2 (5 bases each). The sequence derives from an adult who was a healthcare worker with PCR-confirmed SARS-CoV-2 infection or an uninfected control (not recorded which). The CDR3: CASSPGPRSGANVLTF. The CDR3, as DNA: TGTGCCAGCAGTCCGGGACCGCGCTCTGGGGCCAACGTCCTGACTTTC.